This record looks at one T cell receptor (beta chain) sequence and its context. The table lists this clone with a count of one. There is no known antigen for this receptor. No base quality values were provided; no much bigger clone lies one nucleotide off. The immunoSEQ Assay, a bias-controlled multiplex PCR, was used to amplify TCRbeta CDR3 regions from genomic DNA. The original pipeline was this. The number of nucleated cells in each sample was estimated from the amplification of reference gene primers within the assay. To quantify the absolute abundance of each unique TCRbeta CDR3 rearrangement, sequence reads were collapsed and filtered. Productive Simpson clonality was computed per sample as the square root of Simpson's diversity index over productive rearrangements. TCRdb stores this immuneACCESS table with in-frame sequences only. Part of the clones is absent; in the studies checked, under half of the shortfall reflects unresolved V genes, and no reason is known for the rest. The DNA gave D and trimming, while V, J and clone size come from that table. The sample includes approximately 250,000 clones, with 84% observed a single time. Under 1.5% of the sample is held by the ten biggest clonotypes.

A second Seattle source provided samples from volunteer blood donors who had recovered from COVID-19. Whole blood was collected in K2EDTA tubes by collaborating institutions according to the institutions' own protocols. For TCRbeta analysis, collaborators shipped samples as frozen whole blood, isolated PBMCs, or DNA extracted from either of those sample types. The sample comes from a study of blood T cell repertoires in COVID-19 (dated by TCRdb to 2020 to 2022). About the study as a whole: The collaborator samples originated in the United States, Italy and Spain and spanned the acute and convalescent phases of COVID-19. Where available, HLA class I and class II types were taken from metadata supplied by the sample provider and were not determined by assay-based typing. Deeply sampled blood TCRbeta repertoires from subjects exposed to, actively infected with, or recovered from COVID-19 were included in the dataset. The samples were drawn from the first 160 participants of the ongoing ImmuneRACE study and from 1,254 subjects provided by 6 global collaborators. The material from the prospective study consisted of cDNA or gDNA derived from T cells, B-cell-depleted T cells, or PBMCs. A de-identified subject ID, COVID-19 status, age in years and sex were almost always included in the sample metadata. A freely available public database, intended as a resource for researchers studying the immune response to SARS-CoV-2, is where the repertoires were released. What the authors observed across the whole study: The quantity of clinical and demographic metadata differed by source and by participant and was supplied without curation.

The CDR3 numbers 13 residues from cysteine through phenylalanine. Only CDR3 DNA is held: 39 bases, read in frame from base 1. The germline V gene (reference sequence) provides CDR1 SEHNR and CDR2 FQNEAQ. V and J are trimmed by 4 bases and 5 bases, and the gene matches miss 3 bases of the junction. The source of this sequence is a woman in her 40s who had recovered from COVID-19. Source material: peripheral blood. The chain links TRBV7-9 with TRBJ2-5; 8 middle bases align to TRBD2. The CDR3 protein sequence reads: CASSSIAGETQYF. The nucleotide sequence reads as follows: TGTGCCAGCAGCTCCATAGCGGGGGAGACCCAGTACTTC.